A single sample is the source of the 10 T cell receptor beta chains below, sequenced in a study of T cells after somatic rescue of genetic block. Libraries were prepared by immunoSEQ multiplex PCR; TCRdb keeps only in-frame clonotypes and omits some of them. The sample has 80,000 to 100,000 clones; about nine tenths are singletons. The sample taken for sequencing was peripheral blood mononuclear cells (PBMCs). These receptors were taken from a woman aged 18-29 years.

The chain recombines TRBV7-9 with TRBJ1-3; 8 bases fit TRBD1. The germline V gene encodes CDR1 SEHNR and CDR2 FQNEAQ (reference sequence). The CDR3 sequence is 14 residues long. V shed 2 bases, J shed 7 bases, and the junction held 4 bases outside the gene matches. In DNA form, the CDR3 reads TGTGCCAGCAGCTTACAGGGGACAGGCAACACCATATATTTT. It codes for CASSLQGTGNTIYF. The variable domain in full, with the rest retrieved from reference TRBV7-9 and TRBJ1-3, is DTGVSQNPRHKITKRGQNVTFRCDPISEHNRLYWYRQTLGQGPEFLTYFQNEAQLEKSRLLSDRFSAERPKGSFSTLEIQRTEQGDSAMYLCASSLQGTGNTIYFGEGSWLTVV.

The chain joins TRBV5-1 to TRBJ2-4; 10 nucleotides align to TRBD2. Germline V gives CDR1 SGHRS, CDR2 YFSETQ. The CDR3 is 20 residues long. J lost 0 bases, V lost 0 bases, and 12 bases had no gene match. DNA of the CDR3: TGCGCCAGCAGCTTGGGGGCTAGCGGGAGCGGGGTATTAGCCAAAAACATTCAGTACTTC. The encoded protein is CASSLGASGSGVLAKNIQYF.

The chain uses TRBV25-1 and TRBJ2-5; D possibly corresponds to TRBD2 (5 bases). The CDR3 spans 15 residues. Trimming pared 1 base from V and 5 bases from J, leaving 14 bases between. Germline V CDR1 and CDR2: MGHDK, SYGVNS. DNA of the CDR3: TGTGCCAGCAGTGAATCGATCGGGGTATGGGAGACCCAGTACTTC. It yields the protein CASSESIGVWETQYF.

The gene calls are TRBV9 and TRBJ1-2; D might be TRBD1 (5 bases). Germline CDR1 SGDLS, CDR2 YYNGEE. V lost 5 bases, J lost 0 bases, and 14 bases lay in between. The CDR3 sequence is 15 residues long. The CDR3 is CASSPLGTTNYGYTF. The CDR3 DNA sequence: TGTGCCAGCAGTCCTCTAGGGACGACTAACTATGGCTACACCTTC. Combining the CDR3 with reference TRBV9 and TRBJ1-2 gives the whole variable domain DSGVTQTPKHLITATGQRVTLRCSPRSGDLSVYWYQQSLDQGLQFLIQYYNGEERAKGNILERFSAQQFPDLHSELNLSSLELGDSALYFCASSPLGTTNYGYTFGSGTRLTVV.

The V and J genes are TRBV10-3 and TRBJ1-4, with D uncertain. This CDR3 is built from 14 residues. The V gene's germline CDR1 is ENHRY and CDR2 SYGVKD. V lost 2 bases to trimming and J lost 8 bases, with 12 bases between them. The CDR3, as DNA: TGTGCCATCAGTGAGGGCCAGGAGGTGGAAAAACTGTTTTTT. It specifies CAISEGQEVEKLFF.

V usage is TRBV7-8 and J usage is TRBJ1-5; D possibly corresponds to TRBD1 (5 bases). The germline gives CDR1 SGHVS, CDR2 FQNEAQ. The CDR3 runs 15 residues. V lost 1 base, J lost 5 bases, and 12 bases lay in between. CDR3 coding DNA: TGTGCCAGCAGCTTAGGAGGGGATTCGGATCAGCCCCAGCATTTT. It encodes CASSLGGDSDQPQHF. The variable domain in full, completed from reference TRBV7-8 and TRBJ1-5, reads GAGVSQSPRYKVAKRGQDVALRCDPISGHVSLFWYQQALGQGPEFLTYFQNEAQLDKSGLPSDRFFAERPEGSVSTLKIQRTQQEDSAVYLCASSLGGDSDQPQHFGDGTRLSIL.

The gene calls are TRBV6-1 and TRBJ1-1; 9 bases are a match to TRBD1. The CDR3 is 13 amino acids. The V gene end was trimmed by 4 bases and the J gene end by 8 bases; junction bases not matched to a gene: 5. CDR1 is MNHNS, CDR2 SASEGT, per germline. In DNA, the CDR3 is TGTGCCAGCAGTGGCCACAGGGGGCTGGAAGCTTTCTTT. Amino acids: CASSGHRGLEAFF.

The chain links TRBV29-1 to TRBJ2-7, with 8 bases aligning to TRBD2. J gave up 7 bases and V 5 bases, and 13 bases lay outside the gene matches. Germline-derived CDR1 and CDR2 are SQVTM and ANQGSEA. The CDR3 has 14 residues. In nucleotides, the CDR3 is TGCAGCGTTAGGGGTAGCGGGGACGCGGGGGAGCAGTACTTC. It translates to CSVRGSGDAGEQYF.

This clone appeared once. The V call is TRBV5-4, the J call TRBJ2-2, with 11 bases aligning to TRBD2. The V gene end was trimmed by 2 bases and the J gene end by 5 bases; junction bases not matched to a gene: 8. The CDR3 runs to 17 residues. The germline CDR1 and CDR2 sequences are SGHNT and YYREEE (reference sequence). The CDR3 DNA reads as TGTGCCAGCAGCTTCCCCCTAGCGGGAGGAGATACCGGGGAGCTGTTTTTT. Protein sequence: CASSFPLAGGDTGELFF.

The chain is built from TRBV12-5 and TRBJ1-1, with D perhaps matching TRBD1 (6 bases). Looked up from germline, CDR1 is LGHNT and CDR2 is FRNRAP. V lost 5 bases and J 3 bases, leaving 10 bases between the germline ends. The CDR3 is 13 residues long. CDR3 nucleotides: TGTGCTAGTGGTAACAGGGTGGACACTGAAGCTTTCTTT. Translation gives CASGNRVDTEAFF.